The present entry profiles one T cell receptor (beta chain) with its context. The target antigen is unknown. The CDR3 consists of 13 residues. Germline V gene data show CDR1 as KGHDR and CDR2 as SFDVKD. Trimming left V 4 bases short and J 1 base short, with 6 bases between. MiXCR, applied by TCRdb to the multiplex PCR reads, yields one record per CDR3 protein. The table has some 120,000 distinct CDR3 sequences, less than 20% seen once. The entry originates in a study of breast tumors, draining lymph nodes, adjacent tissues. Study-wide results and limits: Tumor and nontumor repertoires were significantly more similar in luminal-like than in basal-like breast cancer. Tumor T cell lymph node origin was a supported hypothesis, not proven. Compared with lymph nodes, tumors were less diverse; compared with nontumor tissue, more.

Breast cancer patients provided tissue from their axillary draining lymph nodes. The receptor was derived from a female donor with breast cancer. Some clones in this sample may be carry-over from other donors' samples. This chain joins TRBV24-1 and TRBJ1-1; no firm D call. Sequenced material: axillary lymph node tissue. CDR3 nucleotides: TGTGCCACCAGTGAGAAGGGGAACACTGAAGCTTTCTTT. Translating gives CATSEKGNTEAFF.